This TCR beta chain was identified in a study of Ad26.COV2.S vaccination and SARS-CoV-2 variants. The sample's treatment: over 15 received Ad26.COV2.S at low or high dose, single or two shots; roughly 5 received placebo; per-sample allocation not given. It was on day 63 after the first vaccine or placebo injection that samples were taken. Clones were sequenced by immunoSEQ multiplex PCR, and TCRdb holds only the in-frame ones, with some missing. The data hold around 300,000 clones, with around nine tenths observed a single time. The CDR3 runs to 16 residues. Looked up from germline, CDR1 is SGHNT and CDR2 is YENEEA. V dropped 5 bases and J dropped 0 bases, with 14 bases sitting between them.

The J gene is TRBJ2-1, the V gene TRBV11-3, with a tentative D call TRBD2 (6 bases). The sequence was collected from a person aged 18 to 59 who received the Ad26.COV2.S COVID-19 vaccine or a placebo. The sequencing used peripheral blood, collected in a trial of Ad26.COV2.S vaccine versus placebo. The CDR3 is CASSPFGGDSYNEQFF. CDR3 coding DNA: TGTGCCAGCAGCCCGTTTGGCGGGGACTCCTACAATGAGCAGTTCTTC.